The clone carrying this T cell receptor (beta chain) appeared a few times. The data derive from a study of T-cell memory formation after mild COVID-19. Study overall: TCR clusters were mostly donor specific.

The V gene lost 5 bases and the J gene lost 6 bases, with 12 bases spanning the gap. The CDR3 loop spans 13 amino acids. MiXCR, applied by TCRdb to the 5' RACE reads, yields one record per CDR3 protein. The repertoire consists of approximately 88,000 distinct CDR3 sequences, with around 27% occurring once and the leading ten covering about 40%. The V gene is TRBV12-3 or TRBV12-4, the J gene TRBJ2-3; D call uncertain. This sequence was found in a man aged 18 to 29 who had mild COVID-19 (a few samples of this study predate the infection). Cell type and time point are not known. Material for sequencing was PBMCs or a T cell subset sorted from them (not recorded which). CDR3 in DNA: TGTGCCAGCAGTCAAATGGCATCGGATACGCAGTATTTT. As protein: CASSQMASDTQYF.